The rows below give T cell receptor beta chains drawn from one sample of a study of blood T cell repertoires in COVID-19. Method: immunoSEQ multiplex PCR; TCRdb's copy keeps in-frame clones and lacks some. Among approximately 170,000 clones listed, around four fifths were seen once. The sample was peripheral blood. The receptors derive from a woman aged 70-85 years with COVID-19, enrolled during active disease. Both conserved end residues are part of each CDR3. D genes are given only for firm matches. The size entry is marked missing in some rows and otherwise reads once, few, many or a size class.

D gene	V gene	J gene	clone size	CDR3 protein	CDR3 DNA
.	TRBV7-8	TRBJ1-1	.	CASSLAQRREAFF	TGTGCCAGCAGCTTAGCGCAGCGACGAGAAGCTTTCTTT
.	TRBV7-9	TRBJ2-3	.	CASSLASGATDTQYF	TGTGCCAGCAGCTTAGCCAGCGGAGCCACAGATACGCAGTATTTT
TRBD2	TRBV19	TRBJ2-7	.	CASSKTSGSPDEQYF	TGTGCCAGTAGTAAGACTAGCGGGAGTCCCGACGAGCAGTACTTC
.	TRBV9	TRBJ1-6	.	CASSVGTRNSPLHF	TGTGCCAGCAGCGTCGGGACAAGAAATTCACCCCTCCACTTT
.	TRBV6-1	TRBJ2-6	.	CASSEEWHSGANVLTF	TGTGCCAGCAGTGAAGAATGGCACTCTGGGGCCAACGTCCTGACTTTC
TRBD2	TRBV7-2	TRBJ2-3	.	CASLRLAGADTQYF	TGTGCCAGCTTACGACTAGCGGGAGCAGATACGCAGTATTTT
TRBD1	TRBV4-3	TRBJ1-1	few	CASSHRQGLGTEAFF	TGCGCCAGCAGCCACAGACAGGGTCTAGGCACTGAAGCTTTCTTT
.	TRBV12-3/TRBV12-4	TRBJ1-2	.	CASSSRPDGYTF	TGTGCCAGCAGTTCTAGACCCGATGGCTACACCTTC
TRBD1	TRBV28	TRBJ1-5	.	CASSPEGQGFQPQHF	TGTGCCAGCAGTCCCGAGGGACAGGGTTTTCAGCCCCAGCATTTT
TRBD1	TRBV6-6	TRBJ1-5	.	CASSHRQGGSNQPQHF	TGTGCCAGCAGTCACCGACAGGGAGGTAGCAATCAGCCCCAGCATTTT
.	TRBV7-2	TRBJ2-7	.	CASSFGSGGAYEQYF	TGTGCCAGCAGCTTTGGGTCGGGGGGCGCGTACGAGCAGTACTTC
TRBD1	TRBV29-1	TRBJ1-1	few	CSVELSTGTGRITTEAFF	TGCAGCGTTGAGTTGTCGACCGGGACAGGGAGGATTACCACTGAAGCTTTCTTT
TRBD1	TRBV10-3	TRBJ1-1	.	CAIGPDRESTEAFF	TGTGCCATTGGGCCCGACAGGGAAAGCACTGAAGCTTTCTTT
TRBD1	TRBV20-1	TRBJ2-3	.	CSASVQGVATDTQYF	TGCAGTGCTAGTGTGCAGGGGGTAGCGACAGATACGCAGTATTTT
.	TRBV14	TRBJ1-4	.	CASSVTGGNEKLFF	TGTGCCAGCAGCGTTACGGGGGGGAATGAAAAACTGTTTTTT
.	TRBV30	TRBJ1-4	.	CAWRTDEKLFF	TGTGCCTGGAGGACAGATGAAAAACTGTTTTTT
.	TRBV2	TRBJ1-5	few	CASSSVGGRGDQPQHF	TGTGCCAGCAGTAGCGTCGGGGGACGCGGCGATCAGCCCCAGCATTTT
TRBD1	TRBV4-1	TRBJ2-6	.	CASSRPQGVSSGANVLTF	TGCGCCAGCAGCCGCCCACAGGGGGTCAGCTCTGGGGCCAACGTCCTGACTTTC